The T cell receptor (beta chain) described here comes from a study of OX40 agonist ivuxolimab in advanced cancers. Looking at the study overall: With ivuxolimab, an agonistic anti-OX40 (CD134) antibody, patients were treated.

As concerns this clone: Its target is unknown.

There are 12 residues in the CDR3. V was clipped by 4 bases and J by 4 bases, with 8 bases between them. Germline assignment: CDR1 SGHDT and CDR2 YYEEEE. Libraries were prepared by immunoSEQ multiplex PCR; TCRdb keeps only in-frame clonotypes and omits some of them. This sample yields more than 55,000 clones, of which around nine tenths are seen a single time; 0.6% to 0.7% belongs to the top ten. Study results and caveats: Both CD4+ and CD8+ T cell populations in blood had undergone clonal expansion by week 6 at 0.1 to 3.0 mg/kg. Expanded clones were, on average, more numerous among CD8+ T cells than CD4+.

The chain uses TRBV5-6 and TRBJ2-5; D is perhaps TRBD2 (6 bases). This specimen consisted of CD4+ or CD8+ T cells sorted from blood, obtained in a trial of the OX40 agonist ivuxolimab. This TCR derives from an adult with an advanced solid tumor such as melanoma, head and neck, liver or kidney cancer. CDR3 coding DNA: TGTGCCAGCAGCGGGAGGCGAGAGACCCAGTACTTC. As protein: CASSGRRETQYF.